This is a list of T cell receptor beta chains from one sample in a study of Ad26.COV2.S vaccination and SARS-CoV-2 variants. TCRdb's table, derived via immunoSEQ multiplex PCR, lists solely in-frame clones and lacks some. The sample gives 400,000 to 500,000 clones, about 88% of which show up once; 2% to 3% is in the top ten. This specimen consisted of peripheral blood, obtained in a trial of Ad26.COV2.S vaccine versus placebo. The receptors originated from a person between 18 and 59 years old who received the Ad26.COV2.S COVID-19 vaccine or a placebo. Each CDR3 is given with its conserved first and last residue. The D gene is left open where the match is weak. Where a row states a size, it is once, few, many or the class of an expanded clone; other rows omit it.

14 TRBD1 TRBJ1-2 TRBV5-4 - CASRDAGQFYGYTF TGTGCCAGCAGGGACGCGGGACAGTTCTATGGCTACACCTTC
17 - TRBJ2-1 TRBV10-3 - CAIREGRGLAGHNEQFF TGTGCCATCAGGGAGGGTAGGGGCCTGGCGGGACACAATGAGCAGTTCTTC
13 - TRBJ1-5 TRBV28 once CASSTASHQPQHF TGTGCCAGCAGTACGGCGAGCCATCAGCCCCAGCATTTT
12 TRBD1 TRBJ2-2 TRBV7-9 once CANRGPAGELFF TGTGCCAACAGGGGGCCTGCCGGGGAGCTGTTTTTT
15 TRBD2 TRBJ2-1 TRBV7-3 - CASSPLASSYNEQFF TGTGCCAGCAGCCCACTAGCGAGCTCCTACAATGAGCAGTTCTTC
18 TRBD1 TRBJ2-6 TRBV18 - CASSPGQGRISGANVLTF TGTGCCAGCTCACCGGGACAGGGGCGGATCTCTGGGGCCAACGTCCTGACTTTC
15 - TRBJ2-5 TRBV5-1 - CASSLLGTGVETQYF TGCGCCAGCAGCTTGTTAGGTACCGGGGTAGAGACCCAGTACTTC
15 - TRBJ1-3 TRBV19 - CASSRSGNSGNTIYF TGTGCCAGTAGTCGTTCCGGGAACTCTGGAAACACCATATATTTT
15 - TRBJ1-5 TRBV4-3 - CASSQDGGKGQPQHF TGCGCCAGCAGCCAAGATGGGGGAAAGGGCCAGCCCCAGCATTTT
13 - TRBJ2-2 TRBV30 few CAWSSLTTGELFF TGTGCCTGGAGTTCGCTGACCACCGGGGAGCTGTTTTTT
15 TRBD1 TRBJ1-2 TRBV18 few CASSLIQTGSDGYTF TGTGCCAGCTCACTCATTCAGACAGGGTCGGATGGCTACACCTTC
14 - TRBJ1-1 TRBV7-9 once CASSLGGTATEAFF TGTGCCAGCAGCTTAGGCGGGACGGCCACTGAAGCTTTCTTT
14 TRBD1 TRBJ2-1 TRBV19 once CASSTRTGYNEQFF TGTGCCAGTAGTACCAGGACAGGCTACAATGAGCAGTTCTTC
15 TRBD1 TRBJ1-4 TRBV28 once CASSSPAGGNEKLFF TGTGCCAGCAGTTCCCCGGCAGGGGGAAATGAAAAACTGTTTTTT
13 - TRBJ1-2 TRBV4-1 - CASSQTLNHGYTF TGCGCCAGCAGCCAAACCCTCAATCATGGCTACACCTTC
12 - TRBJ2-3 TRBV19 - CASGPLRGMQYF TGTGCCAGCGGGCCACTCCGGGGTATGCAGTATTTT
14 TRBD1 TRBJ2-5 TRBV15 - CATSTDRVAETQYF TGTGCCACCAGCACGGACAGGGTTGCAGAGACCCAGTACTTC
14 - TRBJ2-5 TRBV6-5 - CASRPDPAGWTQYF TGTGCCAGCAGGCCGGACCCGGCCGGGTGGACCCAGTACTTC
14 TRBD2 TRBJ2-5 TRBV11-3 - CASSPITSGRTQYF TGTGCCAGCAGCCCCATCACTAGCGGGAGGACCCAGTACTTC
18 TRBD2 TRBJ2-1 TRBV4-3 - CASSPAPGLADSYNEQFF TGCGCCAGCAGCCCAGCGCCGGGACTAGCGGATTCCTACAATGAGCAGTTCTTC
13 - TRBJ1-3 TRBV6-5 - CASSIRRGNTIYF TGTGCCAGCAGTATCCGACGAGGGAACACCATATATTTT
12 - TRBJ2-7 TRBV6-6 - CASESGAYEQYF TGTGCCAGCGAATCCGGGGCCTACGAGCAGTACTTC
16 TRBD1 TRBJ1-2 TRBV4-1 - CASSHYETGPGYGYTF TGCGCCAGCAGCCATTATGAGACAGGGCCCGGCTATGGCTACACCTTC
16 - TRBJ1-3 TRBV5-1 - CASSLGQLFSGNTIYF TGCGCCAGCAGCTTGGGACAGCTTTTCTCTGGAAACACCATATATTTT
13 - TRBJ2-3 TRBV6-5 once CASRTLSTDTQYF TGTGCCAGCCGGACGTTGAGCACAGATACGCAGTATTTT
14 - TRBJ2-2 TRBV9 - CASSESWSPGELFF TGTGCCAGCAGCGAGTCATGGAGCCCCGGGGAGCTGTTTTTT
16 TRBD1 TRBJ2-5 TRBV7-2 - CASSLSDRGYQETQYF TGTGCCAGCAGCTTAAGCGACAGGGGGTACCAAGAGACCCAGTACTTC
15 - TRBJ2-2 TRBV6-6 once CASSRLDSNTGELFF TGTGCCAGCAGTCGCCTCGACAGTAACACCGGGGAGCTGTTTTTT